Presented here are 4 T cell receptor beta chains from one specimen sequenced in a study of early T cells in non-severe SARS-CoV-2 infection. TCRdb reprocessed the 5' RACE reads via MiXCR and lists one record per CDR3 protein. The sample consists of tens of thousands of distinct CDR3 sequences, 7% to 10% of them appearing once. The material sequenced was whole blood, taken at baseline. The receptor set was obtained from an adult who was a healthcare worker with PCR-confirmed SARS-CoV-2 infection or an uninfected control (not recorded which).

In nucleotides, the CDR3 is TGTGCCAGCAGCCTCCCGGGTGACGGGGAGCTGTTTTTT. The encoded protein is CASSLPGDGELFF. The genes are TRBV9 and TRBJ2-2; D ambiguous. Germline V gives CDR1 SGDLS, CDR2 YYNGEE. The CDR3 spans 13 residues. Trimming shortened V by 4 bases and J by 7 bases, and 11 bases separated the two germline ends. Using reference TRBV9 and TRBJ2-2 for the parts outside the CDR3, the full variable domain is DSGVTQTPKHLITATGQRVTLRCSPRSGDLSVYWYQQSLDQGLQFLIQYYNGEERAKGNILERFSAQQFPDLHSELNLSSLELGDSALYFCASSLPGDGELFFGEGSRLTVL.

This clonotype was picked up a small number of times. The chain is built from TRBV29-1 and TRBJ2-5, with 8 bases fitting TRBD2. The CDR3 is 14 residues long. Germline V gene lookup returns CDR1 SQVTM and CDR2 ANQGSEA. The V and J ends lost 0 bases and 4 bases, in that order; junction bases with no gene match: 4. This chain's CDR3 is CSVEDHLAGETQYF. CDR3 nucleotides: TGCAGCGTTGAAGACCATCTAGCGGGAGAGACCCAGTACTTC.

This clonotype came up a few times. This chain links TRBV20-1 with TRBJ2-1; TRBD2 aligns across 8 bases. Per the germline V gene, CDR1 is DFQATT and CDR2 is SNEGSKA (reference sequence). The CDR3 totals 17 residues. The trim removed 3 bases at V and 9 bases at J, leaving 19 bases unmatched. The CDR3 loop is CSARAMRRAGGRGEQFF. The DNA for the CDR3 is TGCAGTGCTAGGGCAATGAGGAGGGCGGGAGGTCGAGGTGAGCAGTTCTTC.

The sample holds many counts of this clonotype. This chain links TRBV7-2 with TRBJ2-7, with D perhaps TRBD2 (5 bases). Trimming removed 5 bases from V and 4 bases from J, with 12 bases in between. From germline, CDR1 is SGHTA and CDR2 FQGNSA. The CDR3 length is 13 residues. CDR3 coding DNA: TGTGCCAGCAGCCTGAGGAGGTTTTACGAGCAGTACTTC. Its translation: CASSLRRFYEQYF.